The text below deals with one T cell receptor beta chain. The source of the sample is a study of CD8+CD57+ T cells in acquired aplastic anemia. Study context: An average of roughly 2.9 ug of DNA was obtained from sorted CD4+ and CD8+ cells.

CDR3 size: 14 residues. Germline lookup yields CDR1 SGHRS and CDR2 YFSETQ. J was trimmed by 6 bases and V by 5 bases; bases with no gene match: 6. All patients picked for sequencing had shown, by flow cytometry, an expansion of CD8+CD57+ cells. Genomic DNA was employed as the template in profiling TCR beta VDJ and CDR3. TCRdb reanalysed the reads using MiXCR and keeps one entry per CDR3 protein. The sample has just over 450,000 distinct CDR3 sequences, over 25% seen once. This TCR derives from a human donor with aplastic anemia. The chain has TRBV5-1 and TRBJ2-1; TRBD1 matches at 9 bases. Sequencing was done on a sample of sorted CD4+, CD8+, or CD8+CD57+ T cells (not recorded which) from PBMCs. The CDR3, as DNA: TGCGCCAGCAGGACACAGGGGGCTAGCAATGAGCAGTTCTTC. Translating gives CASRTQGASNEQFF.